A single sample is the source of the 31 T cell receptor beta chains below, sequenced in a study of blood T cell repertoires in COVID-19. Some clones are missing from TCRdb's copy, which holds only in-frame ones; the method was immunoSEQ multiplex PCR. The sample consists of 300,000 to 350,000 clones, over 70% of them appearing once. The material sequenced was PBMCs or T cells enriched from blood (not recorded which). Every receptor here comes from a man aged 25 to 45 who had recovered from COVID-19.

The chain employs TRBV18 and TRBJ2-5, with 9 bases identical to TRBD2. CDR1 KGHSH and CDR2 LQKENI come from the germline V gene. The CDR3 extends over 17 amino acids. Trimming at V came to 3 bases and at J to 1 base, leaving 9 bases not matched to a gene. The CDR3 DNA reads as TGTGCCAGCTCACCCTTGCCCGTAGCGGGGGCCCAAGAGACCCAGTACTTC. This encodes CASSPLPVAGAQETQYF.

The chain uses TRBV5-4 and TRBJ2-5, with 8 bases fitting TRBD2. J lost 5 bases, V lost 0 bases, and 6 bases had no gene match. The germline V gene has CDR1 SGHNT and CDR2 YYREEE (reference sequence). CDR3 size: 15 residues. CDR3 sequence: CASSLDGGAGETQYF. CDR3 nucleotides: TGTGCCAGCAGCTTGGACGGGGGGGCCGGTGAGACCCAGTACTTC.

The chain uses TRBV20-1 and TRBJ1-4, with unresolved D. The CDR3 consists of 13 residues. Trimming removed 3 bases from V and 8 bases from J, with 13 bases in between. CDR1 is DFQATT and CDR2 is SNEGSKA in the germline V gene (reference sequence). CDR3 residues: CSASRFGVEKLFF. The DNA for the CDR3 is TGCAGTGCTAGTAGGTTCGGAGTCGAAAAACTGTTTTTT.

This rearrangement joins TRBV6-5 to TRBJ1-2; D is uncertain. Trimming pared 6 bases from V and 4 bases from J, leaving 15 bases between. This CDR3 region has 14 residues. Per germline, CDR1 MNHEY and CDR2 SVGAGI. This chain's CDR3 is CASSGLAAFYGYTF. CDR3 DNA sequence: TGTGCCAGCAGCGGGTTGGCCGCTTTCTATGGCTACACCTTC.

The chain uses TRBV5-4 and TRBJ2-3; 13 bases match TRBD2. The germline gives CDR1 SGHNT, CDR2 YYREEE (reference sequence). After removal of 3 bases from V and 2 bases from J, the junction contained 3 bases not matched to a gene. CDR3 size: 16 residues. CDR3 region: CASSSGLAGVTDTQYF. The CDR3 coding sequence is TGTGCCAGCAGCTCCGGACTAGCGGGGGTCACAGATACGCAGTATTTT. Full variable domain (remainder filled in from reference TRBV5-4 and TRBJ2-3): ETGVTQSPTHLIKTRGQQVTLRCSSQSGHNTVSWYQQALGQGPQFIFQYYREEENGRGNFPPRFSGLQFPNYSSELNVNALELDDSALYLCASSSGLAGVTDTQYFGPGTRLTVL.

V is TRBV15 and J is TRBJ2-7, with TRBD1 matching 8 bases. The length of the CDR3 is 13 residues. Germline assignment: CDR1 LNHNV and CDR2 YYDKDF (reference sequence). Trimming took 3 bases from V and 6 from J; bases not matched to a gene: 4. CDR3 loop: CATSRDRVSEQYF. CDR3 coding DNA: TGTGCCACCAGCAGGGACAGGGTGAGCGAGCAGTACTTC.

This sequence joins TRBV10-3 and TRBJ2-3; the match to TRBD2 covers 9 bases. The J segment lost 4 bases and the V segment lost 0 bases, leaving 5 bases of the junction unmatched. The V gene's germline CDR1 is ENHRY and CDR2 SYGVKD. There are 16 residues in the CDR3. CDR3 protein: CAISESNGGGADTQYF. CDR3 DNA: TGTGCCATCAGTGAGTCGAATGGCGGGGGGGCAGATACGCAGTATTTT.

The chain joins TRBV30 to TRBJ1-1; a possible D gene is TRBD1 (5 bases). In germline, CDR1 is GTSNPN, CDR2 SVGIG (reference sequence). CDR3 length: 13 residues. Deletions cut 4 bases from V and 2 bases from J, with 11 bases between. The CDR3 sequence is CAWNRGGNTEAFF. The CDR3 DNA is TGTGCCTGGAACCGGGGGGGTAACACTGAAGCTTTCTTT.

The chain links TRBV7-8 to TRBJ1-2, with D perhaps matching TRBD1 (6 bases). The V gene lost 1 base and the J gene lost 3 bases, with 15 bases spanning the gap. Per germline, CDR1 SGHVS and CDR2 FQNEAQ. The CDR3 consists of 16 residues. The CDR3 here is CASSLGRGGADYGYTF. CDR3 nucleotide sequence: TGTGCCAGCAGCTTAGGTCGAGGGGGGGCGGACTATGGCTACACCTTC.

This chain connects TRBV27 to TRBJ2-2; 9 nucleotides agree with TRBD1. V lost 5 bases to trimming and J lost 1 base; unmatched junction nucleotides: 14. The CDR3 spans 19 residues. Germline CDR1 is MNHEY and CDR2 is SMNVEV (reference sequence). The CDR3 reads CASSNTAGTGILNTGELFF. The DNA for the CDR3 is TGTGCCAGCAGTAATACCGCCGGGACAGGGATCCTGAACACCGGGGAGCTGTTTTTT.

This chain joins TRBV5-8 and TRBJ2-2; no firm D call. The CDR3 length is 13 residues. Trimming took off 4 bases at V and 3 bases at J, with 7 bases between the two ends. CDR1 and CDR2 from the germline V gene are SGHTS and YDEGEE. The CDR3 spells CASSRAHTGELFF. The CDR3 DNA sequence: TGTGCCAGCAGCCGCGCGCACACCGGGGAGCTGTTTTTT.

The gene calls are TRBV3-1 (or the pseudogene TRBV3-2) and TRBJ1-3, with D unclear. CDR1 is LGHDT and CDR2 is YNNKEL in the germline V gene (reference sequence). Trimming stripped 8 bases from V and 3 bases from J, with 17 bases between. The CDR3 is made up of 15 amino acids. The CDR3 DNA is TGTGCCAGCGGGCCATCCACTCTTGGTGGAAACACCATATATTTT. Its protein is CASGPSTLGGNTIYF.

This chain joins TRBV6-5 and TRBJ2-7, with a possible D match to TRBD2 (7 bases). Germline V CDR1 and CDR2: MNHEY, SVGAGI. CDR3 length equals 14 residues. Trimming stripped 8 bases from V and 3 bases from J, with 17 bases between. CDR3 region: CASGGANLFYEQYF. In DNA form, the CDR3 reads TGTGCCAGCGGGGGGGCAAATCTGTTCTACGAGCAGTACTTC.

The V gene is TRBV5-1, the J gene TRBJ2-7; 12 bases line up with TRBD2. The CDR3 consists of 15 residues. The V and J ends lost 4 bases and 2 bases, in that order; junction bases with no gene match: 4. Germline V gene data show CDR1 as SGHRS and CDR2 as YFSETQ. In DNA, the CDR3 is TGCGCCAGCAGCCCTAGCGGGGGGGGGACCTACGAGCAGTACTTC. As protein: CASSPSGGGTYEQYF.

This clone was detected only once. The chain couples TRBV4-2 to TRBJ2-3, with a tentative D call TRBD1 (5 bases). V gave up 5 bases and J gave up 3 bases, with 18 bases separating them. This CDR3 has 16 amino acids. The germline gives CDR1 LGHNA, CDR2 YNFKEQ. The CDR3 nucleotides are TGTGCCAGCAGCTTTCGGGCCCGGCAGGGAACAGATACGCAGTATTTT. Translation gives CASSFRARQGTDTQYF.

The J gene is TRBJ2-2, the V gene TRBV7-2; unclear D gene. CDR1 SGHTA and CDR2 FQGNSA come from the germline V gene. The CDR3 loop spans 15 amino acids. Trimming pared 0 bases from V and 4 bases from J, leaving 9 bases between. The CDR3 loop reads CASSLALLVTGELFF. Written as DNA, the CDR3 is TGTGCCAGCAGCTTAGCGCTCCTAGTCACCGGGGAGCTGTTTTTT.

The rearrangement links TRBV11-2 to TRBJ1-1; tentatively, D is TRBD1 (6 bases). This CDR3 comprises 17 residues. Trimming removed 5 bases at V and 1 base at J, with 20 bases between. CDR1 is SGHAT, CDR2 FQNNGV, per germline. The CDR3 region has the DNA TGTGCCAGCAGCCCCGGGGGGGGCCCTATTTGGAACACTGAAGCTTTCTTT. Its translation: CASSPGGGPIWNTEAFF.

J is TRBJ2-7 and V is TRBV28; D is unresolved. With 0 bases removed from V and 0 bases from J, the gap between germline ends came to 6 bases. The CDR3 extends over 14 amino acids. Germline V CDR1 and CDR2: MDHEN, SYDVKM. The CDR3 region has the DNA TGTGCCAGCAGTTTATGGCAACTCTCCTACGAGCAGTACTTC. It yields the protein CASSLWQLSYEQYF.

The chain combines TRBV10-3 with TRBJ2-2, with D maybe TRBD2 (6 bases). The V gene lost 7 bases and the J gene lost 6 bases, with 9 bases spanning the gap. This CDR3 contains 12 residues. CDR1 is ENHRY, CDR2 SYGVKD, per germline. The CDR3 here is CAITEGAGELFF. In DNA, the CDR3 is TGTGCCATCACGGAGGGTGCCGGGGAGCTGTTTTTT.

The CDR3 is CASSQDSIFGTGSTGNTIYF. The CDR3 nucleotides read TGTGCCAGCAGCCAAGATAGTATCTTCGGGACAGGGTCCACTGGAAACACCATATATTTT. The rearrangement links TRBV3-1 (or the pseudogene TRBV3-2) to TRBJ1-3; 9 bases agree with TRBD1. The CDR3 sequence is 20 residues long. V trimming: 0 bases; J trimming: 2 bases; junction bases outside the gene matches: 14. Germline V gives CDR1 LGHDT, CDR2 YNNKEL (reference sequence).

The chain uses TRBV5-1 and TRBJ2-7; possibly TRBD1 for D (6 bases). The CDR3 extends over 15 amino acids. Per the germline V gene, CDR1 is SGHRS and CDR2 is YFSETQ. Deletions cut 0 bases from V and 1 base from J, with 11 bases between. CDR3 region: CASSLDPGQSYEQYF. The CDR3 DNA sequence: TGCGCCAGCAGCTTGGACCCCGGACAGTCCTACGAGCAGTACTTC.

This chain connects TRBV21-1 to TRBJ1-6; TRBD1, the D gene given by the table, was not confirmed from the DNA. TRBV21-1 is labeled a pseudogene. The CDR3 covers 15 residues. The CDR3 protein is CASGRGQPGDSPLHF. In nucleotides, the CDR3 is TGTGCCAGCGGAAGAGGACAGCCCGGCGATTCACCCCTCCACTTT.

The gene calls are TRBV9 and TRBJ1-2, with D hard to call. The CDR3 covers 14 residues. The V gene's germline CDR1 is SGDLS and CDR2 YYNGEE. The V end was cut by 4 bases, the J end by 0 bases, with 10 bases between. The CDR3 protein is CASSPMRANYGYTF. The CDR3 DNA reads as TGTGCCAGCAGCCCCATGAGGGCTAACTATGGCTACACCTTC.

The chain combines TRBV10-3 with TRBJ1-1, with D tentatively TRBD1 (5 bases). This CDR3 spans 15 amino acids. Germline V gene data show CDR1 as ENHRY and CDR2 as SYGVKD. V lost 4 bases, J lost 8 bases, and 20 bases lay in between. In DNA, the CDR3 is TGTGCCATCAGTGGTTATGGGCAGGGTGGACAAGAAGCTTTCTTT. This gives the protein CAISGYGQGGQEAFF.

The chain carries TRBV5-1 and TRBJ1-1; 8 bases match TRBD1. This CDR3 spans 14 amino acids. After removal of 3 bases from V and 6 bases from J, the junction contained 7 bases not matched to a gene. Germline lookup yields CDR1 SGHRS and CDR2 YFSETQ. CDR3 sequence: CASSSSDRGAEAFF. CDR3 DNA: TGCGCCAGCAGCTCCTCAGACAGGGGCGCTGAAGCTTTCTTT.

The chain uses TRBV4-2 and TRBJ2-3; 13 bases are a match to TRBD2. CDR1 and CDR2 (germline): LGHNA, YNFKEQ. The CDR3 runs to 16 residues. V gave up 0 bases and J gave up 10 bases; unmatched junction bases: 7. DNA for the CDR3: TGTGCCAGCAGCCAAGATCGGGGACTAGCGGGGTTGGCGCAGTATTTT. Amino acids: CASSQDRGLAGLAQYF.

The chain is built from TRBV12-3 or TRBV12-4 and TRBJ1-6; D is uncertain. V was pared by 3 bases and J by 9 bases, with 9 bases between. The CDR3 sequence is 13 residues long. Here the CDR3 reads CASSFGGVSPLHF. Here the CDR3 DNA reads TGTGCCAGCAGTTTCGGCGGGGTTTCACCCCTCCACTTT.

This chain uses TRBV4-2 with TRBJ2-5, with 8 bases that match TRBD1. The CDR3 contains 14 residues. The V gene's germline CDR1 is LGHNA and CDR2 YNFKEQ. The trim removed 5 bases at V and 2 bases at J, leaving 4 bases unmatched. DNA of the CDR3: TGTGCCAGCAGCTCTACAGGGGGTCAAGAGACCCAGTACTTC. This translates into CASSSTGGQETQYF.

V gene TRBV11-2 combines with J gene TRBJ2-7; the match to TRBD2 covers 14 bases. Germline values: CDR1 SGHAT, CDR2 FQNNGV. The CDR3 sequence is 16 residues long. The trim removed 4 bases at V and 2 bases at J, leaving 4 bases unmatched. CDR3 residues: CASSSWTSGGTYEQYF. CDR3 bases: TGTGCCAGCAGCTCTTGGACTAGCGGGGGGACCTACGAGCAGTACTTC.

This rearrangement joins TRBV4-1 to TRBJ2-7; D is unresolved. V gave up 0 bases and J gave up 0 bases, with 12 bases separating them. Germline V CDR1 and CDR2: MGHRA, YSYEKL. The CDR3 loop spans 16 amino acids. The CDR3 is CASSQDYTVSSYEQYF. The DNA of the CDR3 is TGCGCCAGCAGCCAAGATTATACAGTAAGCTCCTACGAGCAGTACTTC.

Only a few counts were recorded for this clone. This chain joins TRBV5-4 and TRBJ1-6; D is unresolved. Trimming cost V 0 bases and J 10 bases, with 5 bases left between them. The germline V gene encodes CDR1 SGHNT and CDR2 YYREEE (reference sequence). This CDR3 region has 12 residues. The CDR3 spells CASSLDSSPLHF. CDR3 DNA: TGTGCCAGCAGCTTGGACTCATCACCCCTCCACTTT.